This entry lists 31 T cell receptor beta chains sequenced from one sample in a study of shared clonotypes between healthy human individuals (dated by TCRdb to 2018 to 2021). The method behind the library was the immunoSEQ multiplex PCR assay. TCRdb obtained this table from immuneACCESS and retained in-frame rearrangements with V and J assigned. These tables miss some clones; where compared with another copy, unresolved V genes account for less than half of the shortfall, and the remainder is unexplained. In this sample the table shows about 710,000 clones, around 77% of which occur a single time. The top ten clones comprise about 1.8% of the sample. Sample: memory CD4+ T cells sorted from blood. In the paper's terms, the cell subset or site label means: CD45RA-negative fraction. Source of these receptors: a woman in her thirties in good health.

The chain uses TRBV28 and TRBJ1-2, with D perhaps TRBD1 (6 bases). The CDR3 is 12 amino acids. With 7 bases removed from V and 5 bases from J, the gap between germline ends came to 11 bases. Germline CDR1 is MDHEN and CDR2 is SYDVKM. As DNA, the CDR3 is TGTGCCAGCATCAAAACAGGGTATGGCTACACCTTC. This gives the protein CASIKTGYGYTF.

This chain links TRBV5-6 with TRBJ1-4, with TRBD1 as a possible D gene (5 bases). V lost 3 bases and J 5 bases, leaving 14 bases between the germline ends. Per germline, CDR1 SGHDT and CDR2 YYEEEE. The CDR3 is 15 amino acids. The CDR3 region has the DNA TGTGCCAGCAGCTCCCAGGCCGAGGGGAATGAAAAACTGTTTTTT. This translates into CASSSQAEGNEKLFF.

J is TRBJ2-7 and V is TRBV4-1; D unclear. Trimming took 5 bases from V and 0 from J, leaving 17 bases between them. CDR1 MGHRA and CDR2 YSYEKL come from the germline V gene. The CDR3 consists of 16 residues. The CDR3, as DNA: TGCGCCAGCAGCTTTTGGATCGGCGGTAGCTCCTACGAGCAGTACTTC. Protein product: CASSFWIGGSSYEQYF.

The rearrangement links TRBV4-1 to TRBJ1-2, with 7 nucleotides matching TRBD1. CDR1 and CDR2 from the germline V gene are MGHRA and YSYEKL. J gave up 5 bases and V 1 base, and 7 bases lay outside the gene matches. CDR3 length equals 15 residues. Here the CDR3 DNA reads TGCGCCAGCAGCCAAGTTTGGCGGGACAGATATGGCTACACCTTC. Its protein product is CASSQVWRDRYGYTF.

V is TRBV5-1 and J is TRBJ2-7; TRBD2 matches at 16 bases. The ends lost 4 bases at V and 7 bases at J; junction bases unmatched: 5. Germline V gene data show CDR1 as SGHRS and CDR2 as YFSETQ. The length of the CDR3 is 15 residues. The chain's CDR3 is CASSLGLAGGWEQYF. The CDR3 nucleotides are TGCGCCAGCAGCCTGGGACTAGCGGGAGGGTGGGAGCAGTACTTC. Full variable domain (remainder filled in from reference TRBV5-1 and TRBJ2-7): KAGVTQTPRYLIKTRGQQVTLSCSPISGHRSVSWYQQTPGQGLQFLFEYFSETQRNKGNFPGRFSGRQFSNSRSEMNVSTLELGDSALYLCASSLGLAGGWEQYFGPGTRLTVT.

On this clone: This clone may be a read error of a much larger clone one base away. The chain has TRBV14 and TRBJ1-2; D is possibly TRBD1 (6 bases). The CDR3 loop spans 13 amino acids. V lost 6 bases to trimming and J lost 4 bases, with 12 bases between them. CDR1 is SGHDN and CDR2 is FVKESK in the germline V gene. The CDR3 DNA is TGTGCCAGCAGGCATACAGGGAGCTATGGCTACACCTTC. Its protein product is CASRHTGSYGYTF.

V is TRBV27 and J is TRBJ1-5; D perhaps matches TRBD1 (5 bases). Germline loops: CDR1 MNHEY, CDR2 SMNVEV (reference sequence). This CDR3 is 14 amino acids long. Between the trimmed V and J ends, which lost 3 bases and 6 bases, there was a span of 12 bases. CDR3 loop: CASSLVRGGQPQHF. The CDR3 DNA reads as TGTGCCAGCAGTTTGGTTAGGGGAGGTCAGCCCCAGCATTTT.

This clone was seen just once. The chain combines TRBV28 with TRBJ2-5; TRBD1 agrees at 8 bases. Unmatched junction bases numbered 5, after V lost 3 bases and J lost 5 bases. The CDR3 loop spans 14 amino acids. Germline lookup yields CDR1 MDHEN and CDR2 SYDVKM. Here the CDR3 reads CASSFRDRHETQYF. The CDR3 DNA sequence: TGTGCCAGCAGTTTCCGGGACAGGCATGAGACCCAGTACTTC.

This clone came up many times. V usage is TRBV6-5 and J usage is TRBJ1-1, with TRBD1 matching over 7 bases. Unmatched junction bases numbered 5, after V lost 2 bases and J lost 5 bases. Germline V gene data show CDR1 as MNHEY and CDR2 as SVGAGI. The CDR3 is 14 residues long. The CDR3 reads CASSYTTGLTEAFF. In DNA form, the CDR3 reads TGTGCCAGCAGTTACACGACAGGGTTAACTGAAGCTTTCTTT.

This chain's CDR3 is CASSQDWTSGGQEQFF. The CDR3 DNA follows: TGTGCCAGCAGCCAAGATTGGACTAGCGGGGGACAGGAGCAGTTCTTC. This chain connects TRBV4-2 to TRBJ2-1, with 13 bases matching TRBD2. With V trimmed by 0 bases and J by 10 bases, 6 bases remained unmatched. CDR1 LGHNA and CDR2 YNFKEQ come from the germline V gene. CDR3 length: 16 amino acids.

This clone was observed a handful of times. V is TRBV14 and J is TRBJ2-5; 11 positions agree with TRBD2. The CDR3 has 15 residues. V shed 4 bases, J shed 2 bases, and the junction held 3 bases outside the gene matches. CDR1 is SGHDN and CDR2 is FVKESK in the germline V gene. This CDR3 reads CASSPGLAVQETQYF. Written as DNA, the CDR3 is TGTGCCAGCAGCCCGGGACTAGCGGTTCAAGAGACCCAGTACTTC.

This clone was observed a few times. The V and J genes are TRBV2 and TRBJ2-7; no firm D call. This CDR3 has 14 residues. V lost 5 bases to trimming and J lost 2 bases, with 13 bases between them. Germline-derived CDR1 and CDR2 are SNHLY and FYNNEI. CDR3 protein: CASSRQAQAYEQYF. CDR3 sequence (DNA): TGTGCCAGCAGTCGGCAAGCCCAAGCCTACGAGCAGTACTTC.

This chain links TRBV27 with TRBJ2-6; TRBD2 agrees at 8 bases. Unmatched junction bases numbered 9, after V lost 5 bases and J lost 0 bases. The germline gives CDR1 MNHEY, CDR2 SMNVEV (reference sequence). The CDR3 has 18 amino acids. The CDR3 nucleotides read TGTGCCAGCAGTCCCCGGGGGGGCCTTAGCTCTGGGGCCAACGTCCTGACTTTC. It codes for CASSPRGGLSSGANVLTF.

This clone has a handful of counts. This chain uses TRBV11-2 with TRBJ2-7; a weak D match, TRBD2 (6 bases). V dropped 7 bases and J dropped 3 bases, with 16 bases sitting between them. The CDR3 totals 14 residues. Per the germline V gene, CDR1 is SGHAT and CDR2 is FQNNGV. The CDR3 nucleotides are TGTGCCAGCAAACGACTAGATTCATTCTACGAGCAGTACTTC. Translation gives CASKRLDSFYEQYF.

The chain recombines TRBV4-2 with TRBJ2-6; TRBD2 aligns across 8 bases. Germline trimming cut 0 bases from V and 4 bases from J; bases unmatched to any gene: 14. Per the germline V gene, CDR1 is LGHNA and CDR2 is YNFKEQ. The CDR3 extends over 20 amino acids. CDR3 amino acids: CASSQDSAASGRWGANVLTF. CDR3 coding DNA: TGTGCCAGCAGCCAAGATAGTGCGGCTAGCGGGCGGTGGGGGGCCAACGTCCTGACTTTC.

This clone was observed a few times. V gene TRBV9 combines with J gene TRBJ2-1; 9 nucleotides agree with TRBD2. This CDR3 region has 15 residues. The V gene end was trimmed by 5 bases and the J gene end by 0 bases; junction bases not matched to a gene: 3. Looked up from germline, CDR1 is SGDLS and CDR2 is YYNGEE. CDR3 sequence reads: CASRNSGSSYNEQFF. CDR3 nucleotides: TGTGCCAGCAGGAATAGCGGGAGCTCCTACAATGAGCAGTTCTTC.

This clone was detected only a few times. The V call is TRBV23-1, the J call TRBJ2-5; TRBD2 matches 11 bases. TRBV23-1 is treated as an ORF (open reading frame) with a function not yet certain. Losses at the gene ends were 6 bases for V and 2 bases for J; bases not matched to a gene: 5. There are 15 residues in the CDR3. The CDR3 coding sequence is TGCGCCAGCAGGACTAGCGGGACCTTACAAGAGACCCAGTACTTC. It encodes CASRTSGTLQETQYF.

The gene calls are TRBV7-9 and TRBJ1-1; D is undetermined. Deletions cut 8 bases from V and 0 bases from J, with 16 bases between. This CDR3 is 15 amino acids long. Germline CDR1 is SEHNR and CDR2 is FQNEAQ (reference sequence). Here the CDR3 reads CASGDVGSMNTEAFF. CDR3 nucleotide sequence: TGTGCCAGCGGCGATGTGGGGAGCATGAACACTGAAGCTTTCTTT.

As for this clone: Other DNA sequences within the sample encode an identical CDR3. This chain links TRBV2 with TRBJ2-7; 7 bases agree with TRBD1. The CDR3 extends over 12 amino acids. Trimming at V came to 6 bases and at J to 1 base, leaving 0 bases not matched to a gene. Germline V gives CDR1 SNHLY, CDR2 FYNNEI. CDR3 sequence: CASRQGSYEQYF. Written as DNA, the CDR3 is TGTGCCAGCAGACAGGGGTCCTACGAGCAGTACTTC.

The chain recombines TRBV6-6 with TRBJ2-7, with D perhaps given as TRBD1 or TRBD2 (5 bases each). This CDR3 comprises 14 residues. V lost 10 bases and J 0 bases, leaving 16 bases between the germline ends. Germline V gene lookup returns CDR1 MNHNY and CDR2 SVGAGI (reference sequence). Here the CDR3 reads CATNRDPASYEQYF. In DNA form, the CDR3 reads TGTGCCACCAACCGGGACCCAGCCTCCTACGAGCAGTACTTC.

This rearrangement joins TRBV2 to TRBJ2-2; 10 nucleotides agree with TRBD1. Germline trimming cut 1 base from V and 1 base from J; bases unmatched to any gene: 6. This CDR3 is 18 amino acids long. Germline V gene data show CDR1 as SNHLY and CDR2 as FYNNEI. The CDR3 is CASSEGGTGAGNTGELFF. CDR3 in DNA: TGTGCCAGCAGTGAAGGCGGGACAGGGGCGGGGAACACCGGGGAGCTGTTTTTT.

CDR3 in amino acids: CASSPRGQETRNYGYTF. The CDR3 DNA reads TGTGCCAGCTCACCACGTGGACAGGAGACCCGCAACTATGGCTACACCTTC. This chain joins TRBV18 and TRBJ1-2; 7 bases agree with TRBD1. The germline CDR1 and CDR2 sequences are KGHSH and LQKENI. The CDR3 loop spans 17 amino acids. Germline trimming cut 1 base from V and 2 bases from J; bases unmatched to any gene: 10.

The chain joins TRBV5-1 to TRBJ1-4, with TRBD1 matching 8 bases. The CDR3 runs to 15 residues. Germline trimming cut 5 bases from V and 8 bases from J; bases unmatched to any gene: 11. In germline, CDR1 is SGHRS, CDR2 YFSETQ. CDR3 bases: TGCGCCAGCAGGCAGGGGGCAGGAGCGGAAGAAAAACTGTTTTTT. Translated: CASRQGAGAEEKLFF.

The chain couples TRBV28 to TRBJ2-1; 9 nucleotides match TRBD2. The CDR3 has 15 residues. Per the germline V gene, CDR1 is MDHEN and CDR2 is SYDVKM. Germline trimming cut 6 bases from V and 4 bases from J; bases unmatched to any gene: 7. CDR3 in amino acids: CASSERSGRYNEQFF. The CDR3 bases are TGTGCCAGCAGCGAAAGGAGCGGGAGGTACAATGAGCAGTTCTTC.

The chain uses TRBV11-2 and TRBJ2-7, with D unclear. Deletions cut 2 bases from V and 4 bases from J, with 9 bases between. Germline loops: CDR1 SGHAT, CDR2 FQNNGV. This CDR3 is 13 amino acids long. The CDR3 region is CASSLSKWYEQYF. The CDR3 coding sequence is TGTGCCAGCAGCTTAAGTAAGTGGTACGAGCAGTACTTC.

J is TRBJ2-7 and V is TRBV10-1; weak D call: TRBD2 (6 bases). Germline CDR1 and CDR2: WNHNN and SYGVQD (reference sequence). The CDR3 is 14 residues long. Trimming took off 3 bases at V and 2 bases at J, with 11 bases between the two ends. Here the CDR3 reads CASSDTSSPYEQYF. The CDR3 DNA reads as TGCGCCAGCAGTGACACTAGCAGCCCCTACGAGCAGTACTTC.

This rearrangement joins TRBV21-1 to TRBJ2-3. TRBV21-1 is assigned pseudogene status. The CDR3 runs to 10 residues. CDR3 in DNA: TGTGCCAGCAGCGTAGATACGCAGTATTTT. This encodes CASSVDTQYF.

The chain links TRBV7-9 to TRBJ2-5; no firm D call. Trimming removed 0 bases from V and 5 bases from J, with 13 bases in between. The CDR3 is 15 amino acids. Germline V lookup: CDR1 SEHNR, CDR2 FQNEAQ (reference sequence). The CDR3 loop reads CASSLASGERETQYF. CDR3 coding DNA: TGTGCCAGCAGCTTAGCATCCGGAGAAAGGGAGACCCAGTACTTC. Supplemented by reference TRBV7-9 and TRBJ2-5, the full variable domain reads DTGVSQNPRHKITKRGQNVTFRCDPISEHNRLYWYRQTLGQGPEFLTYFQNEAQLEKSRLLSDRFSAERPKGSFSTLEIQRTEQGDSAMYLCASSLASGERETQYFGPGTRLLVL.

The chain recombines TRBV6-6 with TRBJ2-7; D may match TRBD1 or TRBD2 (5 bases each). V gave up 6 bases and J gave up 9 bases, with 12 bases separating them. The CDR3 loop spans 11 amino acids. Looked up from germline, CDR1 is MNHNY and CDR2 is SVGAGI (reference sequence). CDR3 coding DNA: TGTGCCAGCAGGAACGGGGCGGTGCAGTACTTC. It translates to CASRNGAVQYF.

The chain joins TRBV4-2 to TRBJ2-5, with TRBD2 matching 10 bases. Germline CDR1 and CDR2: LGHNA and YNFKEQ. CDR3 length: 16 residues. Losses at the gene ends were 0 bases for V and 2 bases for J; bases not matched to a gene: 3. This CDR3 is CASSQDSGRYQETQYF. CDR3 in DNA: TGTGCCAGCAGCCAAGATAGCGGGAGGTATCAAGAGACCCAGTACTTC.

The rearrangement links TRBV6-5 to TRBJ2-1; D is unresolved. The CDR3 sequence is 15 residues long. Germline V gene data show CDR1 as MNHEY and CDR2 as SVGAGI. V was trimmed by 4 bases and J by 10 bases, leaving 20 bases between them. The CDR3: CASSLSLDFFEEQFF. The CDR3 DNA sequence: TGTGCCAGCAGTTTAAGTCTAGACTTTTTCGAAGAGCAGTTCTTC.